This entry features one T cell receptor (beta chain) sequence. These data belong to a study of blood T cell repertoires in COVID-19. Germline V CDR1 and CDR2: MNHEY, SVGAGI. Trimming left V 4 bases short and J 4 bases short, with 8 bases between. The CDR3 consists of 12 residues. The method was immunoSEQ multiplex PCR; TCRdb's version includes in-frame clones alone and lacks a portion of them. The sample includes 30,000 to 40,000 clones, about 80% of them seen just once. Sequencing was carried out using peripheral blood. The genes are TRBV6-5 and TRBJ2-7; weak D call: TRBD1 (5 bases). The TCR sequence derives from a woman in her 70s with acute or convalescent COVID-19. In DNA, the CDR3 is TGTGCCAGCAGTTTTTCAGGGTACGAGCAGTACTTC. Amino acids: CASSFSGYEQYF.